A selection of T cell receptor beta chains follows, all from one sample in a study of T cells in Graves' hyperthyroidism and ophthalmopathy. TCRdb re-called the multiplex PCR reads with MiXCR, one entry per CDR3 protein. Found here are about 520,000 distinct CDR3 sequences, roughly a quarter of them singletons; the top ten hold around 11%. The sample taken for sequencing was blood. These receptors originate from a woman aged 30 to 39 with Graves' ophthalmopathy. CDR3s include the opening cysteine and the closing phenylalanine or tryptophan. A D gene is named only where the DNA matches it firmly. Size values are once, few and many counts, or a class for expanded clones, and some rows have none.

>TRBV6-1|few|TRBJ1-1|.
TGTGCCAGCAGTGGGGGGGGGCATGAGACTGAAGCTTTCTTT
CASSGGGHETEAFF
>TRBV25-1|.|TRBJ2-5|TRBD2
TGTGCCAGCAGTGGGCGACGGGAGCGGGGGGTCGGGGAGACCCAGTACTTC
CASSGRRERGVGETQYF
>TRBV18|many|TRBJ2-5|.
TGTGCCAGCTCACCAAGTCAGCGAGAGACCCAGTACTTC
CASSPSQRETQYF
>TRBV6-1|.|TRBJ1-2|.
TGTGCCAGCAGGAGAAAAGCAGGACTAAACTATGGCTACACCTTC
CASRRKAGLNYGYTF
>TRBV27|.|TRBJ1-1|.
TGTGCCAGCAGAGAAGGAACAGGGAGGGAAAACACTGAAGCTTTCTTT
CASREGTGRENTEAFF
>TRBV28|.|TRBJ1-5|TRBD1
TGTGCCAGCAGTTCACCCCCGGGACAGGGTTTCAATCAGCCCCAGCATTTT
CASSSPPGQGFNQPQHF
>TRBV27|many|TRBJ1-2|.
TGTGCCAGCAGTTTACCCCCCCCAGGCCTTTATGGCTACACCTTC
CASSLPPPGLYGYTF
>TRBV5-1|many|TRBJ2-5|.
TGCGCCAGCAGCTTGGCGGGGGCCAGGCAAGAGACCCAGTACTTC
CASSLAGARQETQYF
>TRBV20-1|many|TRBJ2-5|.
TGCAGTGCTTCCGGGATTCGCCAAGAGACCCAGTACTTC
CSASGIRQETQYF
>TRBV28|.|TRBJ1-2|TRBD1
TGTGCCAGCAGTCCGGACAGGGTGGGCTATGGCTACACCTTC
CASSPDRVGYGYTF
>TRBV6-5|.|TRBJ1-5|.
TGTGCCAGCAGTCACAGGGATCGTCAGCCCCAGCATTTT
CASSHRDRQPQHF
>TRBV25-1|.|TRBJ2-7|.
TGTGCCAGCAGTGAATATGGACACTTCGAGCAGTACTTC
CASSEYGHFEQYF
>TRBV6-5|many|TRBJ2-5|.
TGTGCCAGCAGTTCCGGACAGGGAGGGAGGGAGACCCAGTACTTC
CASSSGQGGRETQYF
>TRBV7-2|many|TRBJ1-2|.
TGTGCCAGCAGCTTCGCCAAATCTGGACAGTCGACCAACTATGGCTACACCTTC
CASSFAKSGQSTNYGYTF
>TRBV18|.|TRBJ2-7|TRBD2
TGTGCCAGCTCACCACCAGCGGGGGAGGGCCGCGAGCAGTACTTC
CASSPPAGEGREQYF
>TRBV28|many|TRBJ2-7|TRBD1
TGTGCCAGCACCCAAGGGGGCGGCTCCTACGAGCAGTACTTC
CASTQGGGSYEQYF
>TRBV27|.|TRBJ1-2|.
TGTGCCAGCAGTTTAGATTACACCGGGGGGCAGAATGGCTACACCTTC
CASSLDYTGGQNGYTF
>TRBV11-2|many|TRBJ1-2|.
TGTGCCAGCAGCTTAGGGGGTCCCCACTATGGCTACACCTTC
CASSLGGPHYGYTF
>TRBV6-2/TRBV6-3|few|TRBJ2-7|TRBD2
TGTGCCAGCAGTTACCAGCGGGGTCGCGCCTACGAGCAGTACTTC
CASSYQRGRAYEQYF
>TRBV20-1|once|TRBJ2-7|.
TGCAGTGCTAGAGATGTGCTCTACGAGCAGTACTTC
CSARDVLYEQYF
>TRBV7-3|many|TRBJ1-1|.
TGTGCCAGCAGCTTAATGGTTCAGGACGAAGCTTTCTTT
CASSLMVQDEAFF
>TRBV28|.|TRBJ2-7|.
TGTGCCAGCAGTTTATATGGGTCAGGTCGGGAGCAGTACTTC
CASSLYGSGREQYF
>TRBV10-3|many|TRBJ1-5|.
TGTGCCATCAGCCCGGGACCGTGGGGACTAGGCGGTCAGCCCCAGCATTTT
CAISPGPWGLGGQPQHF
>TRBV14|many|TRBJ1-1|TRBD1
TGTGCCAGCAGCCAGATCAGGGGGGGGACTGAAGCTTTCTTT
CASSQIRGGTEAFF
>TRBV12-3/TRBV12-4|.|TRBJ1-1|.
TGTGCCAGCTCCGCATGGCAGAACACTGAAGCTTTCTTT
CASSAWQNTEAFF
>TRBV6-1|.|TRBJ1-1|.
TGTGCCAGCAGTGAAGCTGTGAGGAACACTGAAGCTTTCTTT
CASSEAVRNTEAFF
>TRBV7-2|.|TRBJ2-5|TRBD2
TGTGCCAGCACCCGGAGCGGGGTAAAAGAGACCCAGTACTTC
CASTRSGVKETQYF
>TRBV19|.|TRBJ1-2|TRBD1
TGTGCCAGTAGTATCCCCGGGACAGAAAGCTATGGCTACACCTTC
CASSIPGTESYGYTF
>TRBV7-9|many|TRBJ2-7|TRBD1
TGTGCCAGCAGTTCCTCGGGACAGGGGGGCAACGAGCAGTACTTC
CASSSSGQGGNEQYF
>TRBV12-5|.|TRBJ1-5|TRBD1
TGTGCTAGTGGGGGACAGATTAGCAATCAGCCCCAGCATTTT
CASGGQISNQPQHF
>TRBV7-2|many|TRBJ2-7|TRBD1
TGTGCCAGCAGCTTGGACAGGGGTCTCCACGAGCAGTACTTC
CASSLDRGLHEQYF
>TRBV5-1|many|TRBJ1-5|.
TGCGCCAGCAGCTTGGAGAGGGACCAGCCCCAGCATTTT
CASSLERDQPQHF
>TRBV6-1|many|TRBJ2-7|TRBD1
TGTGCCAGCCGGGACAGGGTTATCTACGAGCAGTACTTC
CASRDRVIYEQYF
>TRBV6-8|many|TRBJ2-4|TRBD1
TGTGCCAGCAGTTACCCGACAGGGGAGTCCAAAAACATTCAGTACTTC
CASSYPTGESKNIQYF
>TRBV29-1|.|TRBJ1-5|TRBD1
TGCAGCGTAGGGGGACAGAACCAGCCCCAGCATTTT
CSVGGQNQPQHF
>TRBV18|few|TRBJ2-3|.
TGTGCCAGCTCACCGGTTCAGGGGTCATCTAGCACAGATACGCAGTATTTT
CASSPVQGSSSTDTQYF
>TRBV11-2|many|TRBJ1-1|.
TGTGCCAGCAGCTTAGATCTGGCCAGGGGAGGCACTGAAGCTTTCTTT
CASSLDLARGGTEAFF
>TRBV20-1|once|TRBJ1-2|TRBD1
TGCAGTGCCACGGGACAGGCTGGCGGCTACACCTTC
CSATGQAGGYTF
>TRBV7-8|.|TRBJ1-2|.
TGTGCCAGCAGCTTAGCGCATAGTGGTTGGGGCTACACCTTC
CASSLAHSGWGYTF
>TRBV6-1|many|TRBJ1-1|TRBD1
TGTGCCAGCAAGGGGACAGCTAACACTGAAGCTTTCTTT
CASKGTANTEAFF
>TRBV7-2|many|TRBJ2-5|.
TGTGCCAGCAGCCTAGGGGGGGCCGGGGAGACCCAGTACTTC
CASSLGGAGETQYF
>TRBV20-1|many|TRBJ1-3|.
TGCAGTGCTAGGATTTTGGGCAGGGAAAACACCATATATTTT
CSARILGRENTIYF
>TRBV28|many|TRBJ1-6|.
TGTGCCAGCAGGACTGGGAATTCACCCCTCCACTTT
CASRTGNSPLHF
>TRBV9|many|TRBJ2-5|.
TGTGCCAGCAGCGTAGTCCGGCAGATAAAGACCCAGTACTTC
CASSVVRQIKTQYF
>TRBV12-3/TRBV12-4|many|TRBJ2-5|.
TGTGCCAGCAAAGGGGACGCTTTGGAGACCCAGTACTTC
CASKGDALETQYF
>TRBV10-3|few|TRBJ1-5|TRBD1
TGTGCCATCAGTGAAGACAGGGATCCCTATAGCAATCAGCCCCAGCATTTT
CAISEDRDPYSNQPQHF
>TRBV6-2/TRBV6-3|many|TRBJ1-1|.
TGTGCCAGCAGTTACCCCACGGTACTCCTAACCTACACTGAAGCTTTCTTT
CASSYPTVLLTYTEAFF
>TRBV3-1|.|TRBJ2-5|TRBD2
TGTGCCAGCAGCCAGACTAGCGTTCTAGAGACCCAGTACTTC
CASSQTSVLETQYF
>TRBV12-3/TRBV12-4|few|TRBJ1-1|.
TGTGCCAGCAATCAGAAGGGTCCCACTGAAGCTTTCTTT
CASNQKGPTEAFF
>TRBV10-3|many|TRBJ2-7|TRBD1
TGTGCCATCAGTGAGGGGGACAGGGGTAAGAACGAGCAGTACTTC
CAISEGDRGKNEQYF
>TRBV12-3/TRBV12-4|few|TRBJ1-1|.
TGTGCCACTGGACGGGGGTATAACACTGAAGCTTTCTTT
CATGRGYNTEAFF
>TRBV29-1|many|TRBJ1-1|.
TGCAGCTCCCCGGAAGGGTTTAACACTGAAGCTTTCTTT
CSSPEGFNTEAFF
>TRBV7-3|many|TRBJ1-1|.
TGTGCCAGCAGTAACGGGCCGAACACTGAAGCTTTCTTT
CASSNGPNTEAFF
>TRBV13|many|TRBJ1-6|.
TGTGCCAGCAGCATAAAACAGGGACTAAATTCACCCCTCCACTTT
CASSIKQGLNSPLHF
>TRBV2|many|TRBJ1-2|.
TGTGCCAGCAGTGAAGCTTCGGCGGCCTATGGCTACACCTTC
CASSEASAAYGYTF
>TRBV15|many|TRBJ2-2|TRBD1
TGTGCCACCAGCTGGGGGACAGGGTTGATCGGGGAGCTGTTTTTT
CATSWGTGLIGELFF
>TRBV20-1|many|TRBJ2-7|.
TGCAGTGCTAGTGACCCGGGACACTTCATCTCCTACGAGCAGTACTTC
CSASDPGHFISYEQYF